This T cell receptor beta chain stems from a study of blood T cell repertoires in COVID-19. Here immunoSEQ multiplex PCR was the method, and the copy in TCRdb shows in-frame clones only, minus some. Of around 450,000 clones listed, roughly 87% are singletons. The V segment lost 0 bases and the J segment 4 bases; nucleotides outside the gene matches: 4. There are 15 residues in the CDR3. Germline CDR1 reads WNHNN; CDR2 reads SYGVQD (reference sequence). The study assigned cohorts using participant-reported clinical history. The sequence was collected from a woman under 30 with acute COVID-19. The sequenced sample consisted of PBMCs or T cells enriched from blood (not recorded which). This chain joins TRBV10-1 and TRBJ1-1; 8 bases align to TRBD1. This chain's CDR3 is CASSESDRVGTEAFF. The DNA for the CDR3 is TGCGCCAGCAGTGAGTCGGACAGGGTCGGCACTGAAGCTTTCTTT.